This T cell receptor beta chain was obtained from a study of T cell clonality in common variable immunodeficiency. Study-wide results and caveats: Repertoire-complication correlations in CVID were limited by patient heterogeneity. Authors noted CVID clonality's cause needs subpopulation repertoire sequencing. Reportedly, TCR beta sequences from common variable immunodeficiency showed fewer deletions and N-nucleotide insertions.

Here immunoSEQ multiplex PCR was the method, and the copy in TCRdb shows in-frame clones only, minus some. This record lists tens of thousands of clones, none seen once only, and the top ten clones contain over 2%. In germline, CDR1 is LNHDA, CDR2 SQIVND (reference sequence). This CDR3 has 11 amino acids. Trimming removed 6 bases from V and 4 bases from J, with 6 bases in between. This clone has at least ten counts. Its antigen is not identified. The read gets to within 3 residues of the CDR3 end, and the germline J gene fills in the rest. Most patients and controls had Caucasian heritage. This sequence originates from a human donor with common variable immunodeficiency. What was sequenced was peripheral blood mononuclear cells. This chain uses TRBV19 with TRBJ1-2; unclear D gene. The sequenced CDR3 bases are TGTGCCAGTAGGTCGGGCTATGGC. This sequence encodes CASRSGYG. The CDR3 reads in full as CASRSGYGYTF.